This entry lists 23 T cell receptor beta chains sequenced from one sample in a study of beta chain features in type 1 diabetes. Reverse transcription of all isolated RNA meant that expressed TCRB transcripts were sequenced. Using immunoSEQ multiplex PCR, the repertoire was profiled, and TCRdb retains in-frame clones only, with some absent. Of about 470,000 clones detected, around 30% appear once; the ten largest clones hold about 0.065%. What was sequenced was naive CD4+ T cells from blood. These receptors were taken from a man in his late teens or twenties in good health.

The V call is TRBV10-3, the J call TRBJ1-1, with a tentative D call TRBD1 (5 bases). The CDR3 covers 13 residues. From germline, CDR1 is ENHRY and CDR2 SYGVKD. V was pared by 6 bases and J by 5 bases, with 13 bases between. The CDR3, as DNA: TGTGCCATCAGCAAACAGGAGAGAACTGAAGCTTTCTTT. Amino acids: CAISKQERTEAFF.

The sample holds a few counts of this clone. V usage is TRBV6-5 and J usage is TRBJ2-7; the match to TRBD2 covers 10 bases. This CDR3 region has 13 residues. Germline lookup yields CDR1 MNHEY and CDR2 SVGAGI. Unmatched junction bases numbered 7, after V lost 10 bases and J lost 4 bases. The CDR3 DNA reads TGTGCCACAAGCGGGAGGGCCGCTTACGAGCAGTACTTC. Its protein is CATSGRAAYEQYF.

To note about this clone: The same CDR3 arises from other DNA sequences in this sample as well. V and J are TRBV29-1 and TRBJ2-6, with 7 positions matching TRBD2. From germline, CDR1 is SQVTM and CDR2 ANQGSEA. This CDR3 has 13 residues. V shed 4 bases and J 3 bases; nucleotides not matched to a gene: 0. This CDR3 reads CSVAGGGANVLTF. In DNA, the CDR3 is TGCAGCGTTGCGGGGGGTGGGGCCAACGTCCTGACTTTC.

This clone was detected a few times. The chain has TRBV18 and TRBJ1-2, with D unclear. The length of the CDR3 is 13 residues. Trimming stripped 3 bases from V and 6 bases from J, with 11 bases between. Germline V CDR1 and CDR2: KGHSH, LQKENI. The CDR3 loop is CASSPYQINGYTF. For the CDR3, the DNA is TGTGCCAGCTCACCTTACCAGATTAATGGCTACACCTTC. The whole variable domain, filled in from reference TRBV18 and TRBJ1-2, reads NAGVMQNPRHLVRRRGQEARLRCSPMKGHSHVYWYRQLPEEGLKFMVYLQKENIIDESGMPKERFSAEFPKEGPSILRIQQVVRGDSAAYFCASSPYQINGYTFGSGTRLTVV.

This clone was recorded a few times. The identical CDR3 is also encoded by other nucleotide sequences in the sample. This rearrangement joins TRBV7-2 to TRBJ2-1; D not resolved. The CDR3 is 11 amino acids. V was shortened by 6 bases and J by 4 bases, with 4 bases between the two germline ends. The V gene's germline CDR1 is SGHTA and CDR2 FQGNSA. This CDR3 reads CASSRYNEQFF. CDR3 sequence (DNA): TGTGCCAGCAGTCGTTACAATGAGCAGTTCTTC.

V gene TRBV30 combines with J gene TRBJ2-3; D ambiguous. The CDR3 is 15 amino acids. Trimming shortened V by 0 bases and J by 3 bases, and 13 bases separated the two germline ends. Germline CDR1 GTSNPN, CDR2 SVGIG (reference sequence). CDR3 sequence reads: CAWSVDPRPTDTQYF. The CDR3 coding sequence is TGTGCCTGGAGTGTAGACCCGAGACCGACAGATACGCAGTATTTT.

V and J are TRBV10-3 and TRBJ2-7, with D uncertain. CDR3 length: 13 residues. V lost 0 bases and J lost 3, with 6 bases in between. Germline V gene lookup returns CDR1 ENHRY and CDR2 SYGVKD. CDR3 sequence reads: CAISESVYYEQYF. The CDR3, as DNA: TGTGCCATCAGTGAGTCCGTCTACTACGAGCAGTACTTC.

Only a few counts were recorded for this clone. This sequence joins TRBV15 and TRBJ2-3, with no clear D. CDR1 and CDR2 (germline): LNHNV, YYDKDF (reference sequence). The CDR3 is made up of 16 amino acids. V was trimmed by 1 base and J by 0 bases, leaving 11 bases between them. The CDR3 sequence: CATSRGGQGSTDTQYF. DNA for the CDR3: TGTGCCACCAGCAGAGGTGGGCAAGGAAGCACAGATACGCAGTATTTT.

The chain employs TRBV4-2 and TRBJ2-7, with 11 bases lining up with TRBD2. This CDR3 spans 15 amino acids. With V trimmed by 5 bases and J by 4 bases, 7 bases remained unmatched. Germline values: CDR1 LGHNA, CDR2 YNFKEQ. This CDR3 is CASSSGLADVYEQYF. The DNA of the CDR3 is TGTGCCAGCAGCTCGGGACTAGCGGACGTATACGAGCAGTACTTC.

This clone was seen more than once but under ten times. The V and J genes are TRBV9 and TRBJ2-1; D gene unclear. This CDR3 region has 14 residues. Trimming took 0 bases from V and 6 from J, leaving 10 bases between them. CDR1 and CDR2 from the germline V gene are SGDLS and YYNGEE. The CDR3 DNA is TGTGCCAGCAGCGTAGGGCCCGTCGGCAATGAGCAGTTCTTC. This translates into CASSVGPVGNEQFF.

The chain carries TRBV27 and TRBJ2-1; D perhaps matches TRBD1 (6 bases). Germline CDR1 reads MNHEY; CDR2 reads SMNVEV (reference sequence). Trimming removed 8 bases at V and 6 bases at J, with 14 bases between. The CDR3 length is 13 residues. Written as DNA, the CDR3 is TGTGCCAGCCACTCCACAGGGTTCAATGAGCAGTTCTTC. Translation gives CASHSTGFNEQFF.

This clone showed up just a few times. The sample contains more than one DNA sequence encoding this CDR3. The chain has TRBV7-9 and TRBJ2-3; no clear D gene. CDR3 length: 14 amino acids. The germline V and J ends were trimmed by 1 base and 1 base, with 6 bases remaining between them. Per the germline V gene, CDR1 is SEHNR and CDR2 is FQNEAQ (reference sequence). The CDR3 loop is CASSLVGRTDTQYF. In DNA form, the CDR3 reads TGTGCCAGCAGCTTAGTGGGTCGCACAGATACGCAGTATTTT.

The chain couples TRBV30 to TRBJ2-5; D is uncertain. Looked up from germline, CDR1 is GTSNPN and CDR2 is SVGIG (reference sequence). This CDR3 region has 12 residues. V lost 0 bases and J 11 bases, leaving 13 bases between the germline ends. The DNA for the CDR3 is TGTGCCTGGAGTGTACAACCTAGATGGCAGTACTTC. Translating gives CAWSVQPRWQYF. The full variable domain, rest sourced from reference TRBV30 and TRBJ2-5, is SQTIHQWPATLVQPVGSPLSLECTVEGTSNPNLYWYRQAAGRGLQLLFYSVGIGQISSEVPQNLSASRPQDRQFILSSKKLLLSDSGFYLCAWSVQPRWQYFGPGTRLLVL.

The J gene is TRBJ2-1, the V gene TRBV7-9; D uncertain. This CDR3 comprises 12 residues. The germline CDR1 and CDR2 sequences are SEHNR and FQNEAQ (reference sequence). The V and J ends lost 4 bases and 7 bases respectively, with 8 bases between them. CDR3 residues: CASSSITNEQFF. As DNA, the CDR3 is TGTGCCAGCAGCTCCATTACTAATGAGCAGTTCTTC.

The rearrangement joins TRBV30 to TRBJ1-3; TRBD1 might be the D (5 bases). This CDR3 spans 15 amino acids. V dropped 4 bases and J dropped 1 base, with 14 bases sitting between them. Germline loops: CDR1 GTSNPN, CDR2 SVGIG (reference sequence). CDR3 protein: CAWTVGEQSGNTIYF. For the CDR3, the DNA is TGTGCCTGGACTGTGGGGGAACAGTCTGGAAACACCATATATTTT.

The chain links TRBV7-2 to TRBJ2-1, with D possibly being TRBD2 (5 bases). The CDR3 runs 11 residues. Germline V gene data show CDR1 as SGHTA and CDR2 as FQGNSA. V gave up 5 bases and J gave up 10 bases, with 9 bases separating them. CDR3: CASSERFEQFF. In nucleotides, the CDR3 is TGTGCCAGCAGCGAGCGGTTCGAGCAGTTCTTC.

The chain has TRBV30 and TRBJ2-2, with D perhaps matching TRBD1 (6 bases). The CDR3 loop spans 16 amino acids. The ends were cut back, 3 bases at V and 5 bases at J, with 19 bases in the middle. The germline CDR1 and CDR2 sequences are GTSNPN and SVGIG (reference sequence). CDR3 residues: CAWSVSRGRGTGELFF. DNA of the CDR3: TGTGCCTGGAGCGTATCCAGGGGTCGAGGTACCGGGGAGCTGTTTTTT. Filled out from reference TRBV30 and TRBJ2-2, the complete variable domain reads SQTIHQWPATLVQPVGSPLSLECTVEGTSNPNLYWYRQAAGRGLQLLFYSVGIGQISSEVPQNLSASRPQDRQFILSSKKLLLSDSGFYLCAWSVSRGRGTGELFFGEGSRLTVL.

V and J are TRBV5-1 and TRBJ2-3, with 10 bases fitting TRBD2. This CDR3 has 16 residues. The germline V gene encodes CDR1 SGHRS and CDR2 YFSETQ. V trimming: 5 bases; J trimming: 6 bases; junction bases outside the gene matches: 12. The CDR3 DNA follows: TGCGCCAGCAGAGAACTAGCGGGGTACTCACCGGATACGCAGTATTTT. This encodes CASRELAGYSPDTQYF.

This sequence joins TRBV7-2 and TRBJ1-2, with a tentative D call TRBD1 (5 bases). Germline values: CDR1 SGHTA, CDR2 FQGNSA. The V end was cut by 3 bases, the J end by 8 bases, with 13 bases between. This CDR3 is built from 13 residues. The CDR3 DNA reads as TGTGCCAGCAGCTTGGGCAGGGTAGGAGGCTACACCTTC. Encoded protein: CASSLGRVGGYTF.

V and J are TRBV29-1 and TRBJ2-1; no firm D call. V lost 3 bases and J lost 8, with 11 bases in between. This CDR3 has 12 residues. Per the germline V gene, CDR1 is SQVTM and CDR2 is ANQGSEA. The CDR3 bases are TGCAGCGTTGAGGGTCCGGTCGATGAGCAGTTCTTC. Its protein product is CSVEGPVDEQFF.

The gene calls are TRBV2 and TRBJ2-7; 8 bases match TRBD1. V dropped 8 bases and J dropped 3; count of bases not matched to a gene: 15. Germline-derived CDR1 and CDR2 are SNHLY and FYNNEI. The CDR3 extends over 16 amino acids. The CDR3 protein is CASHPRTGNSLYEQYF. Written as DNA, the CDR3 is TGTGCCAGCCATCCCCGGACAGGGAATTCCCTCTACGAGCAGTACTTC. Supplemented by reference TRBV2 and TRBJ2-7, the full variable domain reads EPEVTQTPSHQVTQMGQEVILRCVPISNHLYFYWYRQILGQKVEFLVSFYNNEISEKSEIFDDQFSVERPDGSNFTLKIRSTKLEDSAMYFCASHPRTGNSLYEQYFGPGTRLTVT.

The chain has TRBV29-1 and TRBJ2-5; D gene ambiguous. V was trimmed by 6 bases and J by 2 bases, leaving 10 bases between them. CDR1 and CDR2 (germline): SQVTM, ANQGSEA. The CDR3 has 12 amino acids. The chain's CDR3 is CSVVERQETQYF. CDR3 nucleotide sequence: TGCAGCGTGGTAGAGAGACAAGAGACCCAGTACTTC.

This clone has a handful of counts. The gene calls are TRBV18 and TRBJ2-5; D is unresolved. With 1 base removed from V and 5 bases from J, the gap between germline ends came to 11 bases. The germline gives CDR1 KGHSH, CDR2 LQKENI. The CDR3 contains 14 residues. The CDR3: CASSPQGTRETQYF. For the CDR3, the DNA is TGTGCCAGCTCACCACAGGGCACTCGGGAGACCCAGTACTTC.